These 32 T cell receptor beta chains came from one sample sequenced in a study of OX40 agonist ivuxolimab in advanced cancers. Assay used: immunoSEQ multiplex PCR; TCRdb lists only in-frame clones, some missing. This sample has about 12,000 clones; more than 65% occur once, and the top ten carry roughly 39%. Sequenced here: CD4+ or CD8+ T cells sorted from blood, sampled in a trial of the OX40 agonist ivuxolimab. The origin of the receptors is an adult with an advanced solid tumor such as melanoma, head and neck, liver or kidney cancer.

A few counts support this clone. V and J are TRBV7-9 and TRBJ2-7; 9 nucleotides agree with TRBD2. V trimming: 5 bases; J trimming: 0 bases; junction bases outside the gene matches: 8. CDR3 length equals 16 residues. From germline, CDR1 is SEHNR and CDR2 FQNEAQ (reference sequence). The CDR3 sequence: CASSPRASGISYEQYF. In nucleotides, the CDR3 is TGTGCCAGCAGCCCCCGGGCTAGCGGGATCTCCTACGAGCAGTACTTC.

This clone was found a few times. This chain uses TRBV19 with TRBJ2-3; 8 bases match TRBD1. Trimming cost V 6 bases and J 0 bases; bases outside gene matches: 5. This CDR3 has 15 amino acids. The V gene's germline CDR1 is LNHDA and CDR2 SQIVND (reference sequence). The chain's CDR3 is CASSPGGRSTDTQYF. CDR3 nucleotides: TGTGCCAGTAGCCCAGGGGGCAGGAGCACAGATACGCAGTATTTT. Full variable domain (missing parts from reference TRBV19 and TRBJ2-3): DGGITQSPKYLFRKEGQNVTLSCEQNLNHDAMYWYRQDPGQGLRLIYYSQIVNDFQKGDIAEGYSVSREKKESFPLTVTSAQKNPTAFYLCASSPGGRSTDTQYFGPGTRLTVL.

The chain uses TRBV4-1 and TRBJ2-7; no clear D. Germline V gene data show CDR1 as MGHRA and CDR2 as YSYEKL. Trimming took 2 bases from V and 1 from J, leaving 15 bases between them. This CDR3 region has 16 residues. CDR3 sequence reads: CASSQTSTLKSYEQYF. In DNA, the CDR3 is TGCGCCAGCAGCCAAACCTCAACACTGAAATCCTACGAGCAGTACTTC.

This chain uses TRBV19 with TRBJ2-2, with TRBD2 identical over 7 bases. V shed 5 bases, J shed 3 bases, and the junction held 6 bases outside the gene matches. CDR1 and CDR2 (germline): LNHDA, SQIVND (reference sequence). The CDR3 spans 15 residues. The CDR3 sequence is CASSQLAQDTGELFF. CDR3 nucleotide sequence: TGTGCCAGTAGTCAACTAGCGCAGGACACCGGGGAGCTGTTTTTT. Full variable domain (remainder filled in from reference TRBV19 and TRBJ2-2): DGGITQSPKYLFRKEGQNVTLSCEQNLNHDAMYWYRQDPGQGLRLIYYSQIVNDFQKGDIAEGYSVSREKKESFPLTVTSAQKNPTAFYLCASSQLAQDTGELFFGEGSRLTVL.

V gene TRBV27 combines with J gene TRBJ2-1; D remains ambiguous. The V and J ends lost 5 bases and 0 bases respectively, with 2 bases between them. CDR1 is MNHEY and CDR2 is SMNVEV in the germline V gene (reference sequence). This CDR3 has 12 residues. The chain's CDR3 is CASSASYNEQFF. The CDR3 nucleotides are TGTGCCAGCAGTGCCTCCTACAATGAGCAGTTCTTC.

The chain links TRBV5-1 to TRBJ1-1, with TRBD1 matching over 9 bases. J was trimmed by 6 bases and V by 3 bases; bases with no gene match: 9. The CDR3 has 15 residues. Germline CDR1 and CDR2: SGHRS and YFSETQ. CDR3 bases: TGCGCCAGCAGCTACACAGGGGGCGGGTTCTCTGAAGCTTTCTTT. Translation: CASSYTGGGFSEAFF.

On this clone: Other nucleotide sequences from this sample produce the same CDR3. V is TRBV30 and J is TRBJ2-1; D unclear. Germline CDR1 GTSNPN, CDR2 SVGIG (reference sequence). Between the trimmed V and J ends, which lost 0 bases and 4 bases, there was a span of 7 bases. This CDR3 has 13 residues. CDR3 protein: CAWSVGSYNEQFF. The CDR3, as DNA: TGTGCCTGGAGTGTAGGTAGTTACAATGAGCAGTTCTTC. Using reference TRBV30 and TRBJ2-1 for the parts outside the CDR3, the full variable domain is SQTIHQWPATLVQPVGSPLSLECTVEGTSNPNLYWYRQAAGRGLQLLFYSVGIGQISSEVPQNLSASRPQDRQFILSSKKLLLSDSGFYLCAWSVGSYNEQFFGPGTRLTVL.

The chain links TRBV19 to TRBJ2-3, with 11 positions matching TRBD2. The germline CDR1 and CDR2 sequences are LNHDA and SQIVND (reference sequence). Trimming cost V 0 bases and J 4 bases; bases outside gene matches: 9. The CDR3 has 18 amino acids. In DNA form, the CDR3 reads TGTGCCAGTAGTATAGACGTTAGCGGGAGGGCATTCTCAGATACGCAGTATTTT. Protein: CASSIDVSGRAFSDTQYF.

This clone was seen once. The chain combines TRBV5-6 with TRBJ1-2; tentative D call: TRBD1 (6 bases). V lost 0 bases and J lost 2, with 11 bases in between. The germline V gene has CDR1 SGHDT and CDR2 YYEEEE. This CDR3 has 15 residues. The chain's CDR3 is CASSLVGGPNYGYTF. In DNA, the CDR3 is TGTGCCAGCAGCTTGGTCGGGGGGCCGAACTATGGCTACACCTTC.

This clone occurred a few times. CDR3 region: CASSSFELSSGNTIYF. The CDR3 nucleotides are TGTGCCAGCAGTTCCTTCGAGTTAAGCTCTGGAAACACCATATATTTT. This chain uses TRBV28 with TRBJ1-3; D gene uncertain. V lost 4 bases and J lost 0, with 13 bases in between. This CDR3 spans 16 amino acids. Germline V lookup: CDR1 MDHEN, CDR2 SYDVKM.

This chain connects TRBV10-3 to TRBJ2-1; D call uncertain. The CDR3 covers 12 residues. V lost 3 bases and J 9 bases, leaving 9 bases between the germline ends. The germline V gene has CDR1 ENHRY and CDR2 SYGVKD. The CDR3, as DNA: TGTGCCATCAGTGATGTCCAGCCTGAGCAGTTCTTC. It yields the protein CAISDVQPEQFF.

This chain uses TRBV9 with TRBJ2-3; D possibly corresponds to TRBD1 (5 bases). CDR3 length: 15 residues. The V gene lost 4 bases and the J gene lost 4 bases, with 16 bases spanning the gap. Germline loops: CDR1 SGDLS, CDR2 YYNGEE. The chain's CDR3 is CASSTWGRGSDTQYF. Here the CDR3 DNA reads TGTGCCAGCAGCACCTGGGGAAGGGGCTCAGATACGCAGTATTTT.

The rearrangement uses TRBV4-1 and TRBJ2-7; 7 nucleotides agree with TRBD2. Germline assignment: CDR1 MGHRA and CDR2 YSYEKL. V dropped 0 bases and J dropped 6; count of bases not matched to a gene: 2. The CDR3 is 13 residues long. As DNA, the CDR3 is TGCGCCAGCAGCCAAGATTCGGGGGGCGAGCAGTACTTC. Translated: CASSQDSGGEQYF.

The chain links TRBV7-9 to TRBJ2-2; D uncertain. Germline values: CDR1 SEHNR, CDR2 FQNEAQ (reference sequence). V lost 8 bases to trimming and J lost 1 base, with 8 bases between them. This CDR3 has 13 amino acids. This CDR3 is CASQLLNTGELFF. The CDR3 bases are TGTGCCAGCCAACTACTGAACACCGGGGAGCTGTTTTTT.

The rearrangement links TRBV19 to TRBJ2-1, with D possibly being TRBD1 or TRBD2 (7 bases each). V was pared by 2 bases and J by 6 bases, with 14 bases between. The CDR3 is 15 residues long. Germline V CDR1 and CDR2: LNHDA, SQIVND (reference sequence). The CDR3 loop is CASSISGRGGNEQFF. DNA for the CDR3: TGTGCCAGTAGTATATCGGGCAGGGGGGGCAATGAGCAGTTCTTC. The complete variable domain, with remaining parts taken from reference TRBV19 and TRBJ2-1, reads DGGITQSPKYLFRKEGQNVTLSCEQNLNHDAMYWYRQDPGQGLRLIYYSQIVNDFQKGDIAEGYSVSREKKESFPLTVTSAQKNPTAFYLCASSISGRGGNEQFFGPGTRLTVL.

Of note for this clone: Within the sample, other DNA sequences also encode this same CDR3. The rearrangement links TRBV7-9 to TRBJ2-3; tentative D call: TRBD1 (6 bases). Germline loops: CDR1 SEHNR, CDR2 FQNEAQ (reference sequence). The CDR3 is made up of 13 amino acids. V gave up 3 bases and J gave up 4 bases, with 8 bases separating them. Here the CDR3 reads CASSFGGPDTQYF. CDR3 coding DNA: TGTGCCAGCAGCTTTGGGGGCCCAGATACGCAGTATTTT.

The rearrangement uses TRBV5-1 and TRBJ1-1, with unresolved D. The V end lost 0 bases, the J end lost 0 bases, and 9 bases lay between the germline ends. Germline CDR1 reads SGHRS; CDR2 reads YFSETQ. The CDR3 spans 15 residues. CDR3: CASSLDLGMNTEAFF. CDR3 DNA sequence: TGCGCCAGCAGCTTGGATCTGGGGATGAACACTGAAGCTTTCTTT.

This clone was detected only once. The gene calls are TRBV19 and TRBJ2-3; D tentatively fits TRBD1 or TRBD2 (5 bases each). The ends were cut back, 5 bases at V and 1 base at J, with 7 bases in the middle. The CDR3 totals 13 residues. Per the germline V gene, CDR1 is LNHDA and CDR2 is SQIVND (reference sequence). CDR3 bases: TGTGCCAGTAGTTTGGGGGGCACAGATACGCAGTATTTT. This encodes CASSLGGTDTQYF.

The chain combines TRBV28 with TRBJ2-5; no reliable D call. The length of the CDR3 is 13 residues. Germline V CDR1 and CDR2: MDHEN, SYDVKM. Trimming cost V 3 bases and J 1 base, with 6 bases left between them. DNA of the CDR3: TGTGCCAGCAGTTTTTCTGTCCAAGAGACCCAGTACTTC. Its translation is CASSFSVQETQYF.

The CDR3 nucleotides are TGTGCCAGCAGCCTATTAGTGAACGAAGAGACCCAGTACTTC. This codes for CASSLLVNEETQYF. The V gene is TRBV5-5, the J gene TRBJ2-5, with no clear D. The length of the CDR3 is 14 residues. The germline V gene encodes CDR1 SGHKS and CDR2 YYEKEE (reference sequence). V was pared by 4 bases and J by 3 bases, with 13 bases between. Variable domain in full (rest from reference TRBV5-5 and TRBJ2-5): DAGVTQSPTHLIKTRGQQVTLRCSPISGHKSVSWYQQVLGQGPQFIFQYYEKEERGRGNFPDRFSARQFPNYSSELNVNALLLGDSALYLCASSLLVNEETQYFGPGTRLLVL.

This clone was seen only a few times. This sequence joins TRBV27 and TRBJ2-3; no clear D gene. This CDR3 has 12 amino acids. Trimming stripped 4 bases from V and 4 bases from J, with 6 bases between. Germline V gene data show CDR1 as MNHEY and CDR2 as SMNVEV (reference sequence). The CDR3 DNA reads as TGTGCCAGCAGTTCGAATCCAGATACGCAGTATTTT. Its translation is CASSSNPDTQYF.

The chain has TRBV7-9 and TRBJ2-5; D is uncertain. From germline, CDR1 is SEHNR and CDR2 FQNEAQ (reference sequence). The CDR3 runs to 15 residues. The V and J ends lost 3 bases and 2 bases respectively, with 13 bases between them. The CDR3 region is CASSFSPSVQETQYF. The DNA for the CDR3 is TGTGCCAGCAGCTTTTCTCCGTCGGTACAAGAGACCCAGTACTTC.

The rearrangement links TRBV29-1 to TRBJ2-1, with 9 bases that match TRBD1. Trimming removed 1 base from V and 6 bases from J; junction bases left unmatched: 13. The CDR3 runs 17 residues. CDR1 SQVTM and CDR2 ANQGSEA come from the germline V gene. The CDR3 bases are TGCAGCGTTGAAGGTCTCCCGGGACAGGGTGTTGTCAATGAGCAGTTCTTC. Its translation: CSVEGLPGQGVVNEQFF.

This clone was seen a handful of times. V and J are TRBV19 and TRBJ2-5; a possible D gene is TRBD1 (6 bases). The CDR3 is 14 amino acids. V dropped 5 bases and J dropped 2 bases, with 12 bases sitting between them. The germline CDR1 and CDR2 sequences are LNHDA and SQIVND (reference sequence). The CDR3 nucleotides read TGTGCCAGTAGTCAGACAGGTTTTCAAGAGACCCAGTACTTC. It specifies CASSQTGFQETQYF.

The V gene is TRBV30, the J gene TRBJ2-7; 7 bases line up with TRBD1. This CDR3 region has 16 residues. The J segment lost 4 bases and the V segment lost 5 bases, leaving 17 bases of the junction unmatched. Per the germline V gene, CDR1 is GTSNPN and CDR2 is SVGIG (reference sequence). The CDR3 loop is CAWGPRRDSRFYEQYF. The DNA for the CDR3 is TGTGCCTGGGGCCCCCGTAGGGACAGTAGATTTTACGAGCAGTACTTC.

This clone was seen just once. CDR3 DNA: TGTGCCAGCAGTGAAGGGCCTAGCGGCACCTACGAGCAGTACTTC. It yields the protein CASSEGPSGTYEQYF. This rearrangement joins TRBV2 to TRBJ2-7, with TRBD2 matching over 7 bases. Germline V gene sequence: CDR1 SNHLY, CDR2 FYNNEI. The CDR3 extends over 15 amino acids. V dropped 1 base and J dropped 2; count of bases not matched to a gene: 5.

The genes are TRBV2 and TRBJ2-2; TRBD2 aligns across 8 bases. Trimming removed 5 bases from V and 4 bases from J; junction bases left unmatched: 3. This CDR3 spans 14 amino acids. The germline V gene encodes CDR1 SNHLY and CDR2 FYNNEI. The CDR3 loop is CASSTGTSTGELFF. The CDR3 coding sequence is TGTGCCAGCAGTACCGGGACTAGCACCGGGGAGCTGTTTTTT.

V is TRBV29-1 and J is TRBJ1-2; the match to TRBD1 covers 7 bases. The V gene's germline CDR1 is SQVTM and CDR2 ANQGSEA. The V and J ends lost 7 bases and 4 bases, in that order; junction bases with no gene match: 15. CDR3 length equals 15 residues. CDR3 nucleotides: TGCAGCGCGTTTGACCGGGATCAGGGGGTCTATGGCTACACCTTC. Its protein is CSAFDRDQGVYGYTF.

The CDR3 nucleotides read TGTGCCAGCAGGGAGACTAGCTACGAGCAGTACTTC. This gives the protein CASRETSYEQYF. V gene TRBV2 combines with J gene TRBJ2-7, with a tentative D call TRBD2 (6 bases). This CDR3 comprises 12 residues. Trimming cost V 6 bases and J 3 bases, with 9 bases left between them. Germline lookup yields CDR1 SNHLY and CDR2 FYNNEI.

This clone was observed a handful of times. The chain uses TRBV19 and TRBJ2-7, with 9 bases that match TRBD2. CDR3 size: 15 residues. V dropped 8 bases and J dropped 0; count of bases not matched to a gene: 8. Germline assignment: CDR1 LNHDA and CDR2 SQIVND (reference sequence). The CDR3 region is CASASGTSSSYEQYF. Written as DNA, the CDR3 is TGTGCCAGTGCATCCGGGACTAGCTCCTCCTACGAGCAGTACTTC. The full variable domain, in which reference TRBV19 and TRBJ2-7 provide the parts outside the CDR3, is DGGITQSPKYLFRKEGQNVTLSCEQNLNHDAMYWYRQDPGQGLRLIYYSQIVNDFQKGDIAEGYSVSREKKESFPLTVTSAQKNPTAFYLCASASGTSSSYEQYFGPGTRLTVT.

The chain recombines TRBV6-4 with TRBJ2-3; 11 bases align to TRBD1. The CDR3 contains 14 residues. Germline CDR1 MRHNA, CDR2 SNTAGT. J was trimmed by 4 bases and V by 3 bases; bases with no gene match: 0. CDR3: CASSEGQGADTQYF. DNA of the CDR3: TGTGCCAGCAGTGAGGGACAGGGGGCAGATACGCAGTATTTT.

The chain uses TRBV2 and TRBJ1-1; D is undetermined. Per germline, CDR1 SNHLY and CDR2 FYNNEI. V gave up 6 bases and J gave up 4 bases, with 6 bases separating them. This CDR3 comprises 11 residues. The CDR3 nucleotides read TGTGCCAGCAGGACGGGCACTGAAGCTTTCTTT. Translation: CASRTGTEAFF.